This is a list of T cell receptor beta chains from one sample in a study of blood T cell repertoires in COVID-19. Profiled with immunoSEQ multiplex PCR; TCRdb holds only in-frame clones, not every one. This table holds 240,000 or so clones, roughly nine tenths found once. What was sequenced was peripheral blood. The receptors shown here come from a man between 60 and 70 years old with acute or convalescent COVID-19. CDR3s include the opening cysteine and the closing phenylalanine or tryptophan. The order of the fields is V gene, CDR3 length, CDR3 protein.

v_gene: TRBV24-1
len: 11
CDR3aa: CATGDSDEAFF

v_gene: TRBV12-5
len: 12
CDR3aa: CASGLDGNTIYF

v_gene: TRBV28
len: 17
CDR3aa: CASSSPATRRGYNEQFF

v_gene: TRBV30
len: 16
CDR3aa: CAWSPWDRGKGSPLHF

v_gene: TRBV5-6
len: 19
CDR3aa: CASSRRRDRGRERSGGYTF

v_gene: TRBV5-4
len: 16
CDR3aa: CASSTRQGGANEKLFF

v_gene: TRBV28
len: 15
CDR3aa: CASSPFQGRNSPLHF

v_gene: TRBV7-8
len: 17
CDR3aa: CASSLRPSGRDYNEQFF

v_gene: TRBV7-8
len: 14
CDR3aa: CASSAGQANYGYTF

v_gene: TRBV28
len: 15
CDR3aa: CASSFRGEGRETQYF

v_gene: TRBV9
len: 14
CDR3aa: CASSVGLAGYEQYF

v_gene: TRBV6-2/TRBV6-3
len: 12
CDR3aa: CASSYPTRGAFF

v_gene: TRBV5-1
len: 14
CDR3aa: CASSYDGLVEEQFF

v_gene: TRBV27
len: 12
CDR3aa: CASSSGAYGYTF

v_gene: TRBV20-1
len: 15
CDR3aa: CSASAGTGPYNEQFF

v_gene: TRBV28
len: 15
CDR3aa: CASSPPQLAKNIQYF

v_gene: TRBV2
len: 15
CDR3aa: CASSEIGGVGTEAFF

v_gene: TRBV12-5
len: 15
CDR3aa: CASGLLAGGSQPQHF

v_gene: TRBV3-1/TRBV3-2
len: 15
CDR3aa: CASSQDFGNNQPQHF

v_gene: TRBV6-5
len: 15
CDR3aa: CASSYRRDARNEQYF

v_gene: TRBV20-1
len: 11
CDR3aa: CSAQAKNIQYF

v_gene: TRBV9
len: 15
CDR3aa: CASSVSGTGLTEAFF

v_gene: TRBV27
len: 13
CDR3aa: CASSSGPRGKLFF

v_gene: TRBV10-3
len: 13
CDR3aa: CAISDGDRYEQYF